This entry lists 31 T cell receptor beta chains sequenced from one sample in a study of CD8 T cells in Susac syndrome. Random hexamers were used to reverse transcribe an amount of about 0.45 to 1 ug RNA. TCRdb reanalysed the immunoSEQ multiplex PCR reads using MiXCR and keeps one entry per CDR3 protein. The sample shows 350,000 to 550,000 distinct CDR3 sequences, approximately 85% of them seen only once. Sequencing was performed on CD8+ T cells from PBMCs. All receptors derive from a human donor with multiple sclerosis.

The chain has TRBV6-1 and TRBJ2-7; TRBD1 aligns across 7 bases. The CDR3 is 14 amino acids. After removal of 6 bases from V and 4 bases from J, the junction contained 9 bases not matched to a gene. The V gene's germline CDR1 is MNHNS and CDR2 SASEGT. The DNA for the CDR3 is TGTGCCAGCAGATTCCGGGACAGCCTATACGAGCAGTACTTC. This sequence encodes CASRFRDSLYEQYF.

The chain has TRBV7-9 and TRBJ1-2; D gene unclear. CDR1 SEHNR and CDR2 FQNEAQ come from the germline V gene (reference sequence). V was shortened by 4 bases and J by 0 bases, with 12 bases between the two germline ends. The CDR3 is made up of 15 amino acids. CDR3 DNA: TGTGCCAGCAGCTCGAGAGATTACCCTAACTATGGCTACACCTTC. Translated: CASSSRDYPNYGYTF.

The chain couples TRBV27 to TRBJ2-7, with TRBD1 matching 7 bases. Trimming took 5 bases from V and 2 from J; bases not matched to a gene: 6. The CDR3 extends over 14 amino acids. The germline V gene has CDR1 MNHEY and CDR2 SMNVEV (reference sequence). As DNA, the CDR3 is TGTGCCAGCAGTCCGACAGGGACCCCCTACGAGCAGTACTTC. It yields the protein CASSPTGTPYEQYF.

The chain is built from TRBV19 and TRBJ2-7; D assignment may be TRBD1 or TRBD2 (5 bases each). Deletions cut 1 base from V and 5 bases from J, with 6 bases between. Germline lookup yields CDR1 LNHDA and CDR2 SQIVND (reference sequence). The CDR3 is 12 amino acids. The chain's CDR3 is CASSIGGDEQYF. The CDR3 DNA follows: TGTGCCAGTAGTATAGGAGGGGACGAGCAGTACTTC. The full variable domain, rest sourced from reference TRBV19 and TRBJ2-7, is DGGITQSPKYLFRKEGQNVTLSCEQNLNHDAMYWYRQDPGQGLRLIYYSQIVNDFQKGDIAEGYSVSREKKESFPLTVTSAQKNPTAFYLCASSIGGDEQYFGPGTRLTVT.

The V and J genes are TRBV2 and TRBJ1-6, with D possibly matching TRBD1 (5 bases). CDR1 SNHLY and CDR2 FYNNEI come from the germline V gene. This CDR3 region has 16 residues. The V end lost 0 bases, the J end lost 8 bases, and 14 bases lay between the germline ends. CDR3 nucleotides: TGTGCCAGCAGTGAAGCGGGGACCCCTGATGATTCACCCCTCCACTTT. This translates into CASSEAGTPDDSPLHF.

This clonotype has a single count. The V call is TRBV12-3 or TRBV12-4, the J call TRBJ1-2, with D possibly being TRBD1 (5 bases). This CDR3 is 11 amino acids long. Between the trimmed V and J ends, which lost 10 bases and 8 bases, there was a span of 14 bases. CDR3 DNA sequence: TGTGCCACCCTCCGGGGGAGCGGCTACACCTTC. This translates into CATLRGSGYTF.

The chain has TRBV7-9 and TRBJ2-3; TRBD1 matches at 7 bases. CDR3 length: 16 amino acids. The V gene's germline CDR1 is SEHNR and CDR2 FQNEAQ (reference sequence). V lost 5 bases to trimming and J lost 0 bases; unmatched junction nucleotides: 8. As DNA, the CDR3 is TGTGCCAGCAGCCAACATACAGGGGTCAGCACAGATACGCAGTATTTT. Translated, it gives CASSQHTGVSTDTQYF.

The rearrangement links TRBV29-1 to TRBJ1-4; unclear D gene. CDR1 SQVTM and CDR2 ANQGSEA come from the germline V gene. The CDR3 is 11 residues long. V was pared by 2 bases and J by 14 bases, with 12 bases between. The CDR3 DNA sequence: TGCAGCGTTGAATTATTCGGTTTGCTGTTTTTT. As protein: CSVELFGLLFF.

The chain uses TRBV7-9 and TRBJ2-2; D is unresolved. The germline V and J ends were trimmed by 3 bases and 7 bases, with 6 bases remaining between them. Germline lookup yields CDR1 SEHNR and CDR2 FQNEAQ (reference sequence). The CDR3 consists of 12 residues. Written as DNA, the CDR3 is TGTGCCAGCAGCTTTATACGCGGGGAGCTGTTTTTT. Its protein product is CASSFIRGELFF. Using reference TRBV7-9 and TRBJ2-2 for the parts outside the CDR3, the full variable domain is DTGVSQNPRHKITKRGQNVTFRCDPISEHNRLYWYRQTLGQGPEFLTYFQNEAQLEKSRLLSDRFSAERPKGSFSTLEIQRTEQGDSAMYLCASSFIRGELFFGEGSRLTVL.

The chain has TRBV1 and TRBJ2-6. TRBV1 is termed a pseudogene. This CDR3 contains 14 residues. The CDR3 region is CTSRFSSGANVLTF. The CDR3 coding sequence is TGCACCAGCAGATTTAGCTCTGGGGCCAACGTCCTGACTTTC.

This clonotype was picked up one time. The chain carries TRBV11-2 and TRBJ1-1; tentative D call: TRBD1 (6 bases). This CDR3 is 15 amino acids long. Per germline, CDR1 SGHAT and CDR2 FQNNGV. V was clipped by 2 bases and J by 2 bases, with 12 bases between them. The CDR3 coding sequence is TGTGCCAGCAGCTTATGGCAGGGGCCCAACACTGAAGCTTTCTTT. Translation gives CASSLWQGPNTEAFF.

This clonotype was counted only a few times. This sequence joins TRBV5-1 and TRBJ2-7, with 8 bases aligning to TRBD1. J gave up 1 base and V 4 bases, and 7 bases lay outside the gene matches. This CDR3 is built from 15 residues. Germline V gene lookup returns CDR1 SGHRS and CDR2 YFSETQ. The CDR3: CASSPYGQGSYEQYF. In DNA, the CDR3 is TGCGCCAGCAGCCCCTATGGACAGGGTTCCTACGAGCAGTACTTC.

This chain connects TRBV29-1 to TRBJ1-1, with 8 bases identical to TRBD1. V shed 0 bases, J shed 7 bases, and the junction held 7 bases outside the gene matches. The CDR3 contains 14 residues. Germline V gene lookup returns CDR1 SQVTM and CDR2 ANQGSEA. Written as DNA, the CDR3 is TGCAGCGTTGAAGATCCCACAGGGGGGTGTGAAGCTTTCTTT. It codes for CSVEDPTGGCEAFF.

The V and J genes are TRBV2 and TRBJ2-1; 9 nucleotides align to TRBD2. The germline CDR1 and CDR2 sequences are SNHLY and FYNNEI. This CDR3 is 17 amino acids long. Unmatched junction bases numbered 13, after V lost 3 bases and J lost 7 bases. The CDR3 region has the DNA TGTGCCAGCAGTGAGGCGACTGAGCGGGAGGTCGGGAATGAGCAGTTCTTC. It is translated as CASSEATEREVGNEQFF.

The sample holds one count of this clonotype. The chain carries TRBV4-1 and TRBJ2-7; perhaps TRBD1 as D (5 bases). V was shortened by 0 bases and J by 1 base, with 16 bases between the two germline ends. In germline, CDR1 is MGHRA, CDR2 YSYEKL. The CDR3 spans 17 residues. The CDR3 DNA follows: TGCGCCAGCAGCCAAGAAAAGTGTACAGGTATATCCTACGAGCAGTACTTC. Protein: CASSQEKCTGISYEQYF.

The chain recombines TRBV25-1 with TRBJ2-5, with a tentative D call TRBD1 (6 bases). The CDR3 has 16 amino acids. The V gene lost 3 bases and the J gene lost 3 bases, with 17 bases spanning the gap. CDR1 is MGHDK and CDR2 is SYGVNS in the germline V gene. For the CDR3, the DNA is TGTGCCAGCAGTGATCGGCCCGAGGCAGGGGAAGAGACCCAGTACTTC. Amino acid sequence: CASSDRPEAGEETQYF.

The V call is TRBV29-1, the J call TRBJ2-7; 7 positions agree with TRBD2. Germline V gene data show CDR1 as SQVTM and CDR2 as ANQGSEA. The CDR3 is made up of 13 amino acids. Germline trimming cut 4 bases from V and 2 bases from J; bases unmatched to any gene: 5. The CDR3 is CSVAAGVAYEQYF. The CDR3 DNA sequence: TGCAGCGTTGCGGCGGGAGTCGCCTACGAGCAGTACTTC.

This chain connects TRBV5-6 to TRBJ2-1; D not resolved. Trimming took 8 bases from V and 0 from J, leaving 12 bases between them. The CDR3 extends over 14 amino acids. CDR1 SGHDT and CDR2 YYEEEE come from the germline V gene. The CDR3 DNA reads as TGTGCCAGTAAACCCCCAAGCTCCTACAATGAGCAGTTCTTC. Encoded protein: CASKPPSSYNEQFF.

The chain employs TRBV25-1 and TRBJ1-2, with D unresolved. This CDR3 is 15 amino acids long. The V end lost 1 base, the J end lost 3 bases, and 12 bases lay between the germline ends. Per germline, CDR1 MGHDK and CDR2 SYGVNS. In nucleotides, the CDR3 is TGTGCCAGCAGTGAATCACCCAGCTCATACTATGGCTACACCTTC. Amino acids: CASSESPSSYYGYTF.

This clonotype has just one count. J is TRBJ2-5 and V is TRBV3-1, with 9 bases identical to TRBD2. Germline CDR1 and CDR2: LGHDT and YNNKEL (reference sequence). There are 16 residues in the CDR3. Unmatched junction bases numbered 9, after V lost 2 bases and J lost 5 bases. CDR3 nucleotides: TGTGCCAGCAGCCAACCGGGACTAGCTGGAGACGAGACCCAGTACTTC. Encoded protein: CASSQPGLAGDETQYF.

CDR3 sequence reads: CASSQVKQGETQYF. The CDR3 region has the DNA TGCGCCAGCAGCCAAGTTAAACAAGGGGAGACCCAGTACTTC. The chain employs TRBV4-1 and TRBJ2-5, with D unclear. Trimming took off 1 base at V and 5 bases at J, with 11 bases between the two ends. From germline, CDR1 is MGHRA and CDR2 YSYEKL. This CDR3 has 14 amino acids.

The rearrangement links TRBV5-1 to TRBJ2-1, with 9 bases fitting TRBD2. From germline, CDR1 is SGHRS and CDR2 YFSETQ. Germline trimming cut 4 bases from V and 2 bases from J; bases unmatched to any gene: 4. CDR3 size: 15 residues. CDR3 sequence (DNA): TGCGCCAGCAGCAGAGCGGGGGGACCCTACAATGAGCAGTTCTTC. Translating it yields CASSRAGGPYNEQFF.

The gene calls are TRBV4-1 and TRBJ2-5; TRBD1 aligns across 7 bases. This CDR3 contains 16 residues. The ends lost 4 bases at V and 2 bases at J; junction bases unmatched: 10. Germline V lookup: CDR1 MGHRA, CDR2 YSYEKL. CDR3 coding DNA: TGCGCCAGCAGCCCAGTAGGACAGGCTCGACAAGAGACCCAGTACTTC. It yields the protein CASSPVGQARQETQYF.

This chain uses TRBV5-4 with TRBJ2-6, with 8 bases lining up with TRBD1. Germline lookup yields CDR1 SGHNT and CDR2 YYREEE (reference sequence). V trimming: 4 bases; J trimming: 4 bases; junction bases outside the gene matches: 10. The CDR3 runs to 17 residues. The CDR3, as DNA: TGTGCCAGCAGCCCGACAGGGGTTAGATTCGGGGCCAACGTCCTGACTTTC. This codes for CASSPTGVRFGANVLTF.

The V and J genes are TRBV21-1 and TRBJ1-1; TRBD1, the D gene given by the table, was not confirmed from the DNA. TRBV21-1 is a documented pseudogene. CDR3 length: 18 amino acids. The CDR3 nucleotides read TGTGCCAGCAGCAAAGCGCCCGGGACAGGGAGCATGAACACTGAAGCTTTCTTT. Its protein is CASSKAPGTGSMNTEAFF.

This clonotype was counted once. The chain combines TRBV27 with TRBJ2-1; D is unclear. The CDR3 spans 13 residues. Trimming cost V 6 bases and J 16 bases, with 22 bases left between them. Germline V CDR1 and CDR2: MNHEY, SMNVEV (reference sequence). This CDR3 is CASSYSDVLPSFF. The CDR3 DNA is TGTGCCAGCAGCTATTCGGACGTCCTTCCGTCTTTCTTC.

This clonotype showed up just a few times. The chain is built from TRBV11-2 and TRBJ2-5, with 8 bases aligning to TRBD1. Unmatched junction bases numbered 3, after V lost 2 bases and J lost 1 base. The V gene's germline CDR1 is SGHAT and CDR2 FQNNGV. This CDR3 is 15 amino acids long. As DNA, the CDR3 is TGTGCCAGCAGCTTACTGGGACAGGTCCAAGAGACCCAGTACTTC. The encoded protein is CASSLLGQVQETQYF.

The V gene is TRBV7-9, the J gene TRBJ2-7; either TRBD1 or TRBD2 may supply D (5 bases each). The CDR3 consists of 19 residues. Trimming removed 4 bases from V and 1 base from J, with 26 bases in between. Germline V lookup: CDR1 SEHNR, CDR2 FQNEAQ (reference sequence). The CDR3 DNA follows: TGTGCCAGCAGCTCGAGCCCCATTTCGGGGCCCCTCACTTCCTACGAGCAGTACTTC. Encoded protein: CASSSSPISGPLTSYEQYF.

The J gene is TRBJ2-1, the V gene TRBV9, with 8 bases fitting TRBD2. The trim removed 3 bases at V and 1 base at J, leaving 3 bases unmatched. Per germline, CDR1 SGDLS and CDR2 YYNGEE. This CDR3 spans 15 amino acids. CDR3 in DNA: TGTGCCAGCAGCGAGCGGGGGCAATCCTACAATGAGCAGTTCTTC. Its protein is CASSERGQSYNEQFF.

The V and J genes are TRBV6-5 and TRBJ2-5; 7 bases align to TRBD1. Trimming took 8 bases from V and 4 from J; bases not matched to a gene: 13. This CDR3 has 15 residues. Germline values: CDR1 MNHEY, CDR2 SVGAGI. The CDR3 DNA follows: TGTGCCAGCGCCCCGGGAAGAGGGGGCTTAGAGACCCAGTACTTC. Protein product: CASAPGRGGLETQYF.

In this sample, this clonotype turned up once. The chain employs TRBV7-6 and TRBJ1-2, with D unresolved. This CDR3 is built from 14 residues. Trimming removed 1 base from V and 6 bases from J, with 12 bases in between. Germline lookup yields CDR1 SGHVS and CDR2 FNYEAQ. The CDR3 DNA reads as TGTGCCAGCAGCTTAGGGGCTGGGCAGGATGGCTACACCTTC. Encoded protein: CASSLGAGQDGYTF.